This T cell receptor (beta chain) was profiled in a study of blood T cell repertoires in COVID-19. The overall study: PBMCs, B-cell-depleted T cells, or T cells provided the cDNA or gDNA that made up the material.

During the 2 weeks before they entered the study, exposed participants had met someone with a PCR-confirmed or clinician-diagnosed COVID-19 case. The CDR3 covers 13 residues. Trimming left V 1 base short and J 8 bases short, with 14 bases between. CDR1 is GTSNPN and CDR2 is SVGIG in the germline V gene (reference sequence). Using immunoSEQ multiplex PCR, the repertoire was profiled, and TCRdb retains in-frame clones only, with some absent. This sample has roughly 380,000 clones, with about 88% found just once. Sequenced: PBMCs or T cells enriched from blood (not recorded which). The receptor was derived from a woman in her thirties who had been exposed to COVID-19. The chain uses TRBV30 and TRBJ1-2; D not certain. The CDR3 protein is CAWSEIRSRGYTF. Here the CDR3 DNA reads TGTGCCTGGAGTGAGATACGGTCGAGGGGCTACACCTTC.